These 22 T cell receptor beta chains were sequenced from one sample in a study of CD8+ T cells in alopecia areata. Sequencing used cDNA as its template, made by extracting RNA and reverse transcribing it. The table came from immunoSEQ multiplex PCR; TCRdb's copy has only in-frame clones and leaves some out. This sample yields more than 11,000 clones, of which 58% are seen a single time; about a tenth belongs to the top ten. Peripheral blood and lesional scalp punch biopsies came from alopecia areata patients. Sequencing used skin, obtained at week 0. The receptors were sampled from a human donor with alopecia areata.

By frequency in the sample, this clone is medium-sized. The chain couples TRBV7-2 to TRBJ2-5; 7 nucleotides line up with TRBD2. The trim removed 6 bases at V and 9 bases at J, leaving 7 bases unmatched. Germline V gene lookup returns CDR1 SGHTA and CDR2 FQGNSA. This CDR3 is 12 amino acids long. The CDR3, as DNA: TGTGCCAGCAGTCCTTTCGGGGGGTCCCAGTACTTC. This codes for CASSPFGGSQYF.

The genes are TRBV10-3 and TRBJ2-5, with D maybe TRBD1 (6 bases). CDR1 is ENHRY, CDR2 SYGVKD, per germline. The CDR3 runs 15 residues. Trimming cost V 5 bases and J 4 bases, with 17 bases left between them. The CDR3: CAISPRGGRGETQYF. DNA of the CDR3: TGTGCCATCAGTCCCAGAGGGGGAAGGGGAGAGACCCAGTACTTC.

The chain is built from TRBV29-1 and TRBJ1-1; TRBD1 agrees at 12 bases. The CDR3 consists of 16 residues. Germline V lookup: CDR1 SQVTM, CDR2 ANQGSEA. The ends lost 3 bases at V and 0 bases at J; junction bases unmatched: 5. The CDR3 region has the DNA TGCAGCGTTGACCTTGGGACAGGGGGCTTGAACACTGAAGCTTTCTTT. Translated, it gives CSVDLGTGGLNTEAFF.

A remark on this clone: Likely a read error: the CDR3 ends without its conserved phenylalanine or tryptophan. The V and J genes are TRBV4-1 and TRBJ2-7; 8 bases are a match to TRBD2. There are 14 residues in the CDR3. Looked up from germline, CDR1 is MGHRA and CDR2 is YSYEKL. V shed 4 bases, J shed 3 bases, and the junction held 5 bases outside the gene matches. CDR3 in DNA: TGCGCCAGCAGCCCCATAGCGGGGCGCTACGAGCAGTACCTC. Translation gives CASSPIAGRYEQYL.

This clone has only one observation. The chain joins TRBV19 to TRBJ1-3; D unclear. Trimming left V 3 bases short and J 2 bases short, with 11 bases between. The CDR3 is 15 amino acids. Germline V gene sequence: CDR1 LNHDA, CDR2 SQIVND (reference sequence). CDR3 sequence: CASSIDYRAGNTIYF. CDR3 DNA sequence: TGTGCCAGTAGTATTGACTATCGGGCTGGAAACACCATATATTTT. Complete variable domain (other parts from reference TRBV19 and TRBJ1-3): DGGITQSPKYLFRKEGQNVTLSCEQNLNHDAMYWYRQDPGQGLRLIYYSQIVNDFQKGDIAEGYSVSREKKESFPLTVTSAQKNPTAFYLCASSIDYRAGNTIYFGEGSWLTVV.

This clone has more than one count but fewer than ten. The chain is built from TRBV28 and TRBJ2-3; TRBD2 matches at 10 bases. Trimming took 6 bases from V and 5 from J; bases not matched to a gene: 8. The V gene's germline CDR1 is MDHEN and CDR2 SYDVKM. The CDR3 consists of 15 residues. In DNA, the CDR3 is TGTGCCAGCAGCTTTATTAGCGGGGGGTTAGATACGCAGTATTTT. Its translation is CASSFISGGLDTQYF.

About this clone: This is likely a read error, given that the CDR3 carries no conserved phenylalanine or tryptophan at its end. CDR3 loop: CASSLGRESGYTL. CDR3 in DNA: TGTGCCAGCAGCCTAGGCCGGGAGTCTGGCTACACCCTC. The rearrangement links TRBV7-2 to TRBJ1-2; D is unclear. This CDR3 is 13 amino acids long. The V gene's germline CDR1 is SGHTA and CDR2 FQGNSA. V was clipped by 5 bases and J by 7 bases, with 14 bases between them.

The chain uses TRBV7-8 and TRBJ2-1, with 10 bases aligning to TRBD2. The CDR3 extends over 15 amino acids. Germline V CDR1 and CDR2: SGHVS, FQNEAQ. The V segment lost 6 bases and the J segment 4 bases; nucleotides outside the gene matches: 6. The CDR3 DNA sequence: TGTGCCAGCAGGTCCCGGACTAGCGGATACAATGAGCAGTTCTTC. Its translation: CASRSRTSGYNEQFF.

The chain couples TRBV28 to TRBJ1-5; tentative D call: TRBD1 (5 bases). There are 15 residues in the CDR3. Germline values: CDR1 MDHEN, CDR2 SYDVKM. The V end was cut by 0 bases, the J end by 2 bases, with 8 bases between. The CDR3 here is CASSLWEQGNQPQHF. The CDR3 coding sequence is TGTGCCAGCAGTTTATGGGAACAGGGCAATCAGCCCCAGCATTTT. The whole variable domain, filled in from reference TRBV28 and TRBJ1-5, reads DVKVTQSSRYLVKRTGEKVFLECVQDMDHENMFWYRQDPGLGLRLIYFSYDVKMKEKGDIPEGYSVSREKKERFSLILESASTNQTSMYLCASSLWEQGNQPQHFGDGTRLSIL.

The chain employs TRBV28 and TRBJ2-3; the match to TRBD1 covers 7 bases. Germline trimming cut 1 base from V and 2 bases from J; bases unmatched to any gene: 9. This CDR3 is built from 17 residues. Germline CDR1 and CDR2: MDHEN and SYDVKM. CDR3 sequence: CASSLLPTGRHTDTQYF. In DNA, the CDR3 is TGTGCCAGCAGTTTATTACCGACAGGGCGGCACACAGATACGCAGTATTTT.

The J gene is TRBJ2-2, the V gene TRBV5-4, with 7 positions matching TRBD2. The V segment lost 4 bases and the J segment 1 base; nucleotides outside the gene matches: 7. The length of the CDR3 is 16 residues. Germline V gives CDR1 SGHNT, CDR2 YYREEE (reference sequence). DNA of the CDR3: TGTGCCAGCAGCCCACGGGGGGTCCAGAACACCGGGGAGCTGTTTTTT. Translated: CASSPRGVQNTGELFF.

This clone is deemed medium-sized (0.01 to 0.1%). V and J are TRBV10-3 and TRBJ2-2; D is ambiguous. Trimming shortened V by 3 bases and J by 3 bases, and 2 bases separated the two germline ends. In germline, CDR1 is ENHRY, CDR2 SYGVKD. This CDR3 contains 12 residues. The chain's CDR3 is CAISDDTGELFF. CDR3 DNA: TGTGCCATCAGTGATGACACCGGGGAGCTGTTTTTT.

The CDR3 coding sequence is TGTGCCAGCAGCTTAATCGGACCTAGCTCTGGAAACACCATATATTTT. Its translation is CASSLIGPSSGNTIYF. The rearrangement joins TRBV7-2 to TRBJ1-3; D is undetermined. The germline V gene has CDR1 SGHTA and CDR2 FQGNSA. Trimming pared 2 bases from V and 0 bases from J, leaving 11 bases between. The CDR3 contains 16 residues.

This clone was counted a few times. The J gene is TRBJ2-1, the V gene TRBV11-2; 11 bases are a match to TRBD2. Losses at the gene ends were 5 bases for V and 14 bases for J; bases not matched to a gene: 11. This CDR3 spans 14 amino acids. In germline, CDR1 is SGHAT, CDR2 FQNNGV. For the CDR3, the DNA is TGTGCCAGCAGCATGATAGCGGGGGGGCCCTTGGAGTTCTTC. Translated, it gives CASSMIAGGPLEFF.

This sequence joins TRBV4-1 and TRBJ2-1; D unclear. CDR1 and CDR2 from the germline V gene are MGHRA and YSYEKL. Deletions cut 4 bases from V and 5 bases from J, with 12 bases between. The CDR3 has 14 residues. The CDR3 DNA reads TGCGCCAGCAGCCCTTGGCTGGGAAACAATGAGCAGTTCTTC. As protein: CASSPWLGNNEQFF.

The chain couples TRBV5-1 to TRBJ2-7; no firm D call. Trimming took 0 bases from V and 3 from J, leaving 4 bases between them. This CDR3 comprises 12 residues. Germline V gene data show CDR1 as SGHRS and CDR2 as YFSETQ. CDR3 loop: CASSLDLYEQYF. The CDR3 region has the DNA TGCGCCAGCAGCTTGGACCTCTACGAGCAGTACTTC.

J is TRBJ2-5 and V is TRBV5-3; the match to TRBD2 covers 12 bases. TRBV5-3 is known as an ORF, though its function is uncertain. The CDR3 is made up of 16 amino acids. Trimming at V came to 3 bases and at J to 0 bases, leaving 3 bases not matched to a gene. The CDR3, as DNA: TGTGCCAGAAGCTGGACTAGCGGGGACTACCAAGAGACCCAGTACTTC. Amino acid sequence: CARSWTSGDYQETQYF.

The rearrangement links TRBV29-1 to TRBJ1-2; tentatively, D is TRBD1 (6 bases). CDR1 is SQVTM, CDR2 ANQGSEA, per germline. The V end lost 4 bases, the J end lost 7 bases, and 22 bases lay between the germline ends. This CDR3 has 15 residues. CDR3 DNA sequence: TGCAGCGTTGGGCACAGGGTCGGATTAGTGGGTGGCTACACCTTC. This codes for CSVGHRVGLVGGYTF.

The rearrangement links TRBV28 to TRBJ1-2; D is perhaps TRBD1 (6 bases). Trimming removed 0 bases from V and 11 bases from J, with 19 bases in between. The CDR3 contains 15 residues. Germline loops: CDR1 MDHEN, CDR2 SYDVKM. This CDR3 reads CASSLWRIGGGRYTF. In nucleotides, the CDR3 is TGTGCCAGCAGTTTATGGAGGATAGGAGGGGGTCGGTACACCTTC.

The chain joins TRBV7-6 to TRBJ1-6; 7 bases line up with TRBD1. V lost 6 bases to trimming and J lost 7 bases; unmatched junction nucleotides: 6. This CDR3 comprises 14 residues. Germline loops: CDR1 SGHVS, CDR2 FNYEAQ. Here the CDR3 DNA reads TGTGCCAGCAGTTCCGGGACAGAAAATTCACCCCTCCACTTT. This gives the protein CASSSGTENSPLHF. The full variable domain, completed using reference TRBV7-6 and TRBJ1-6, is GAGVSQSPRYKVTKRGQDVALRCDPISGHVSLYWYRQALGQGPEFLTYFNYEAQQDKSGLPNDRFSAERPEGSISTLTIQRTEQRDSAMYRCASSSGTENSPLHFGNGTRLTVT.

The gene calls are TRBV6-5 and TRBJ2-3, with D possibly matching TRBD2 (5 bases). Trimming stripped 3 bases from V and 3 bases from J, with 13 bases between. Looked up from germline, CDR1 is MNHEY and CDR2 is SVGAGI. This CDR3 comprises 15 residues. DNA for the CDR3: TGTGCCAGCAGTTATCGGGCCGGGGAAACAGATACGCAGTATTTT. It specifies CASSYRAGETDTQYF.

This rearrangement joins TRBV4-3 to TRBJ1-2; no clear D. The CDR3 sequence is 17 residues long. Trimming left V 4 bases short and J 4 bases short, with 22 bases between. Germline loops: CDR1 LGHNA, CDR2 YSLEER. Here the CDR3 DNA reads TGCGCCAGCAGCCGGGAGCTAGAGGACGGGGTGCGCTATGGCTACACCTTC. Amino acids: CASSRELEDGVRYGYTF.